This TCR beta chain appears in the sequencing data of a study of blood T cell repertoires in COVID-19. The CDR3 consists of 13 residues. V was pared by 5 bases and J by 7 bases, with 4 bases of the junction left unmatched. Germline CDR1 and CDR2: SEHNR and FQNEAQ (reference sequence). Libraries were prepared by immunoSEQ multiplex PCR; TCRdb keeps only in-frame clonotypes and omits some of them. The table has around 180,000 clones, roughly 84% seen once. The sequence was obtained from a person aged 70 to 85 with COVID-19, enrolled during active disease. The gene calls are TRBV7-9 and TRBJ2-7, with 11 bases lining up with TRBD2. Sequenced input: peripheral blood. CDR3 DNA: TGTGCCAGCAGCGAACTAGCGGGAGATGAGCAGTACTTC. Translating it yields CASSELAGDEQYF.